The text below deals with one T cell receptor (beta chain). CDR3 size: 18 residues. CDR1 and CDR2 from the germline V gene are MDHEN and SYDVKM. V lost 7 bases to trimming and J lost 3 bases, with 28 bases between them. This entry is derived from a study of blood T cell repertoires in COVID-19. Study-level background: Sample material is recorded as cDNA or gDNA derived from T cells, B-cell-depleted T cells, or PBMCs.

The data were produced by immunoSEQ multiplex PCR, yet TCRdb's version contains in-frame clones alone and is incomplete. The sample has approximately 210,000 clones, roughly 87% seen once. Input material: peripheral blood. The V gene is TRBV28, the J gene TRBJ2-7; possibly TRBD1 for D (6 bases). This receptor was taken from a man in his forties or fifties with active or convalescent COVID-19. Here the CDR3 DNA reads TGTGCCAGCAAACCGCACAGGGTATGGGACCGACATTTCTACGAGCAGTACTTC. Translation: CASKPHRVWDRHFYEQYF.